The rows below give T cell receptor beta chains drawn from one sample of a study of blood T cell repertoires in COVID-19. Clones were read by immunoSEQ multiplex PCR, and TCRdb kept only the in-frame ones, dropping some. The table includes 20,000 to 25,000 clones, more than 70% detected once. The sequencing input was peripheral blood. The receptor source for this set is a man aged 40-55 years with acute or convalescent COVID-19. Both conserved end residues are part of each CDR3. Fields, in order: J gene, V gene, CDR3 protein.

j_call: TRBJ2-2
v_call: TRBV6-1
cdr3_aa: CASSEKKTSGMLMETGELFF

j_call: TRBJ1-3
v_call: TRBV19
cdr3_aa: CASSEESSGNTIYF

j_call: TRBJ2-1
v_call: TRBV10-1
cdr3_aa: CASSESRTERNEQFF

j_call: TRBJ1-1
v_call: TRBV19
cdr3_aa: CATARVEMNTEAFF

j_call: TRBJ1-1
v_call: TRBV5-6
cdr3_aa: CASSSGQATWNTEAFF

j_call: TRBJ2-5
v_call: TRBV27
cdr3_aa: CASSLRGFQETQYF

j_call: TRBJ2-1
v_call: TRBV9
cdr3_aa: CASSVTPAGAGWYNEQFF

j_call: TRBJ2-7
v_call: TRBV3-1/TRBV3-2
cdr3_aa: CASSPLRGTSDRSSYEQYF

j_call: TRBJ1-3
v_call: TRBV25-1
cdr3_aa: CASSRGNSGNTIYF

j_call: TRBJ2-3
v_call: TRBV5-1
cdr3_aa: CASSPGGGDTQYF

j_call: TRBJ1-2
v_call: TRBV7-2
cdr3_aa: CASSTDAQAGYGYTF

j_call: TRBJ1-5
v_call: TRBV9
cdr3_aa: CASSLDSSNQPQHF

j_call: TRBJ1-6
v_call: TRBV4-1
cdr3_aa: CASSQDRDSPLHF

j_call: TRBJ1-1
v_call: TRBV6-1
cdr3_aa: CASSDPGAGRIVTEAFF

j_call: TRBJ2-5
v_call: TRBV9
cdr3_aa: CASSGSGGIETQYF

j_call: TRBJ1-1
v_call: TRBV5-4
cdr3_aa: CASSLALNTEAFF

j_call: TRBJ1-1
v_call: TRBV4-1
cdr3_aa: CASSQDGANTEAFF

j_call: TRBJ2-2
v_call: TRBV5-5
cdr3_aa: CASSLVTRNTGELFF

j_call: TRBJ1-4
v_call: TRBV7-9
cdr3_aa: CASSPQGRVEEKLFF

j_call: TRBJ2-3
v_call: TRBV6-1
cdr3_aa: CASSVRLAQDADTQYF

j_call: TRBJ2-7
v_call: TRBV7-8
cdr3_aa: CASSKGYEQYF

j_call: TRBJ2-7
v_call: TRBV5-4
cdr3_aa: CASSKGQGIHEQYF

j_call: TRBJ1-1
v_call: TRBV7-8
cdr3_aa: CASSLGTENTEAFF

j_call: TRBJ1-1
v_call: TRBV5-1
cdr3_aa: CASSLSGSNTEAFF

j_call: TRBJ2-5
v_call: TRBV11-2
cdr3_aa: CASSLTTEGETQYF

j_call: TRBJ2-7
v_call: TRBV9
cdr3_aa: CASSPTYISYEQYF

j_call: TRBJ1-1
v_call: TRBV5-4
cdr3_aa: CASSLDRGSEAFF

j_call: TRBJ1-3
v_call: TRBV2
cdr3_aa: CASSVTAPGNTIYF

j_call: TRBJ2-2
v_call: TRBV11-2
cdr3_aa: CASSLDRRTSGRANTGELFF

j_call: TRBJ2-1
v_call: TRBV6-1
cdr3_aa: CASSETRGGNEQFF

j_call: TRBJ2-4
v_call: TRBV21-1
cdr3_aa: CASNPGLAGSIAKNIQYF

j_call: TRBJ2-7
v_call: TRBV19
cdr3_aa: CASSIGTSFYEQYF